A selection of T cell receptor beta chains follows, all from one sample in a study of T cell responses to AZD1222 COVID-19 vaccine. The assay was immunoSEQ multiplex PCR, and TCRdb's table has in-frame clones only and misses some. The data hold 150,000 or so clones, with around 93% observed a single time. The specimen comprised peripheral blood, sampled on day 0 of AZD1222 vaccination. The source of these receptors is an adult in good health. The CDR3 runs from the conserved cysteine through the conserved F or W. D genes are given only for firm matches. Some rows have no size entry. The others give once, few or many, or a class for an expanded clone.

CDR3 protein	CDR3 DNA	J gene	D gene	V gene	clone size
CASSEATGEKAFF	TGCGCCAGCAGTGAGGCGACAGGGGAGAAAGCTTTCTTT	TRBJ1-1	TRBD1	TRBV10-1	NA
CASSLMGGEQYF	TGTGCCAGCAGTTTAATGGGGGGGGAGCAGTACTTC	TRBJ2-7	TRBD2	TRBV12-3/TRBV12-4	NA
CASSLFGGDILFF	TGTGCCAGCAGTTTATTTGGCGGGGACATTCTGTTTTTT	TRBJ1-4	NA	TRBV28	NA
CASSPRRLPFGYGYTF	TGTGCCAGCAGCCCCCGACGACTACCCTTTGGCTATGGCTACACCTTC	TRBJ1-2	NA	TRBV3-1/TRBV3-2	NA
CASSSSPRQGRETQYF	TGCGCCAGCAGCTCCTCCCCGCGACAGGGCCGAGAGACCCAGTACTTC	TRBJ2-5	TRBD1	TRBV5-1	NA
CASSYGQAENIQYF	TGTGCCAGCAGTTACGGACAGGCCGAAAACATTCAGTACTTC	TRBJ2-4	TRBD1	TRBV6-6	NA
CASRRQGTDTQYF	TGTGCCAGCAGGCGACAGGGAACAGATACGCAGTATTTT	TRBJ2-3	TRBD1	TRBV27	NA
CASSDPGGTSPETQYF	TGTGCCAGCAGTGACCCAGGGGGCACGTCCCCAGAGACCCAGTACTTC	TRBJ2-5	TRBD1	TRBV6-1	NA
CASSSRQGARAFF	TGTGCCAGCAGTTCACGACAGGGGGCGAGGGCTTTCTTT	TRBJ1-1	TRBD1	TRBV6-5	NA
CASSLTGRTEAFF	TGTGCCAGCAGTTTGACAGGAAGAACTGAAGCTTTCTTT	TRBJ1-1	NA	TRBV12-3/TRBV12-4	NA
CASSEQGSDYGYTF	TGCGCCAGCAGCGAACAGGGATCTGACTATGGCTACACCTTC	TRBJ1-2	NA	TRBV4-3	NA
CASSLGLAGTSGANVLTF	TGTGCCAGCAGCTTAGGACTAGCGGGTACCTCTGGGGCCAACGTCCTGACTTTC	TRBJ2-6	TRBD2	TRBV7-2	NA
CASSDRAGSYEQYF	TGTGCCAGCAGTGATAGGGCTGGCTCCTACGAGCAGTACTTC	TRBJ2-7	NA	TRBV2	NA
CASSLGLEGLAGIETQYF	TGTGCCAGCAGCTTAGGCTTAGAGGGACTAGCGGGGATAGAGACCCAGTACTTC	TRBJ2-5	TRBD2	TRBV7-2	NA
CASSFGTSNEKLFF	TGTGCCAGCAGCTTCGGGACAAGCAATGAAAAACTGTTTTTT	TRBJ1-4	NA	TRBV5-6	once
CAISGGLSNQPQHF	TGTGCCATCAGTGGGGGATTAAGCAATCAGCCCCAGCATTTT	TRBJ1-5	NA	TRBV10-3	once
CASSWTSGSNEQFF	TGTGCCAGCAGCTGGACTAGCGGGTCAAATGAGCAGTTCTTC	TRBJ2-1	TRBD2	TRBV5-4	once
CASSQQAMNTEAFF	TGCGCCAGCAGCCAACAGGCTATGAACACTGAAGCTTTCTTT	TRBJ1-1	NA	TRBV4-1	few
CASSLNRGGLQFF	TGTGCCAGCAGCTTAAATCGAGGGGGCTTACAGTTCTTC	TRBJ2-1	TRBD1	TRBV11-2	NA
CASSLIGGAFGNEQFF	TGTGCCAGCAGCTTAATAGGGGGGGCCTTTGGCAATGAGCAGTTCTTC	TRBJ2-1	NA	TRBV7-3	NA
CASSSAINTEAFF	TGTGCCAGCAGCTCTGCGATAAACACTGAAGCTTTCTTT	TRBJ1-1	NA	TRBV7-7	NA
CASSPTRGATEAFF	TGTGCCAGCAGTCCAACCCGTGGGGCCACTGAAGCTTTCTTT	TRBJ1-1	NA	TRBV27	NA
CASSLGWQTRGAPLHF	TGTGCCAGCAGTTTAGGGTGGCAGACCAGAGGGGCACCCCTCCACTTT	TRBJ1-6	NA	TRBV28	NA
CASTIGGSGNTIYF	TGTGCCAGCACCATCGGGGGATCTGGAAACACCATATATTTT	TRBJ1-3	NA	TRBV5-5	once
CSARQAYEQYF	TGCAGTGCGAGACAAGCCTACGAGCAGTACTTC	TRBJ2-7	NA	TRBV20-1	NA
CSAGGLSGNTIYF	TGCAGCGCCGGGGGACTCTCTGGAAACACCATATATTTT	TRBJ1-3	NA	TRBV29-1	NA
CATRPGQGLDTQYF	TGTGCCACCCGTCCGGGACAGGGGTTGGATACGCAGTATTTT	TRBJ2-3	TRBD1	TRBV19	NA
CASRLTQITDTQYF	TGTGCCAGCAGGCTCACCCAGATCACAGATACGCAGTATTTT	TRBJ2-3	NA	TRBV6-6	NA
CASSRRTGGKNTEAFF	TGTGCCAGCAGTCGACGGACAGGGGGCAAGAACACTGAAGCTTTCTTT	TRBJ1-1	TRBD1	TRBV6-2/TRBV6-3	NA
CASSLTPPGGTDTQYF	TGTGCCAGCAGCTTAACGCCCCCCGGGGGCACAGATACGCAGTATTTT	TRBJ2-3	NA	TRBV7-3	NA
CASSIQGPPGNEQFF	TGTGCCAGTAGTATCCAGGGGCCCCCTGGGAATGAGCAGTTCTTC	TRBJ2-1	NA	TRBV19	NA
CASSLALAGEQETQYF	TGTGCCAGCAGCTTAGCCCTAGCGGGGGAGCAAGAGACCCAGTACTTC	TRBJ2-5	TRBD2	TRBV7-8	NA
CASSATLSSYEQYF	TGTGCCAGCAGTGCAACCCTTAGCTCCTACGAGCAGTACTTC	TRBJ2-7	NA	TRBV2	NA
CASSIGGAASGNTIYF	TGTGCCAGTAGTATTGGGGGTGCGGCGTCTGGAAACACCATATATTTT	TRBJ1-3	NA	TRBV19	NA
CAISELGQNDGYTF	TGTGCCATCAGTGAACTTGGACAGAACGATGGCTACACCTTC	TRBJ1-2	NA	TRBV10-3	NA
CASSQDLQTGTSGYNEQFF	TGTGCCAGCAGCCAAGATTTACAAACCGGGACTAGCGGCTACAATGAGCAGTTCTTC	TRBJ2-1	TRBD2	TRBV4-2	NA
CASRLGQMRGHLSDSPLHF	TGTGCAAGTCGCCTTGGGCAAATGCGGGGACACCTTTCCGATTCACCCCTCCACTTT	TRBJ1-6	NA	TRBV12-2	NA
CASNFQGAGQGYTF	TGTGCCAGCAATTTCCAAGGGGCCGGGCAAGGCTACACCTTC	TRBJ1-2	NA	TRBV2	NA
CASSPRGGNSYNEQFF	TGTGCCAGCAGCCCTCGGGGGGGGAATTCCTACAATGAGCAGTTCTTC	TRBJ2-1	TRBD2	TRBV7-3	NA
CASSDQVGVHSEQFF	TGTGCCAGCAGTGACCAAGTCGGGGTCCATAGTGAGCAGTTCTTC	TRBJ2-1	NA	TRBV6-1	NA
CASSIDGSVSNQPQHF	TGTGCCAGTAGTATAGATGGGAGCGTTAGCAATCAGCCCCAGCATTTT	TRBJ1-5	NA	TRBV19	NA
CASSTLGGNDQPQHF	TGTGCCAGCAGCACCTTGGGAGGGAATGATCAGCCCCAGCATTTT	TRBJ1-5	NA	TRBV7-9	once
CASSSRDRRYYGYTF	TGTGCCAGTAGCTCCCGGGACAGGAGATACTATGGCTACACCTTC	TRBJ1-2	TRBD1	TRBV19	NA
CASSDLRRGDSRFF	TGTGCCAGCAGTGATTTAAGGAGAGGGGACTCGCGGTTCTTC	TRBJ2-1	NA	TRBV2	NA
CAWSAGQFNEKLFF	TGTGCCTGGAGTGCGGGACAGTTTAATGAAAAACTGTTTTTT	TRBJ1-4	TRBD1	TRBV30	NA
CASSEPRGTNTGELFF	TGTGCCAGCAGTGAACCTCGGGGCACTAACACCGGGGAGCTGTTTTTT	TRBJ2-2	NA	TRBV6-1	NA